Presented here are 14 T cell receptor beta chains from one specimen sequenced in a study of response to subunit inactivated influenza vaccine. MiXCR was run by TCRdb on the RT-PCR reads, yielding one entry per CDR3 protein. The data show about 310,000 distinct CDR3 sequences, with 21% seen just once and about 9.4% held by the top ten. This specimen was PBMCs from blood, taken less than 22 months after vaccination. These receptor sequences come from a man between 45 and 75 years old who received an inactivated influenza vaccine.

This clonotype was counted ten times or more. The chain couples TRBV12-3 or TRBV12-4 to TRBJ1-2; TRBD1 aligns across 8 bases. The CDR3 is 15 amino acids. J gave up 3 bases and V 6 bases, and 9 bases lay outside the gene matches. This CDR3 reads CASSVKQGVDYGYTF. The CDR3 coding sequence is TGTGCCAGCAGCGTTAAACAGGGGGTGGACTATGGCTACACCTTC.

The chain links TRBV12-3 or TRBV12-4 to TRBJ2-5, with TRBD2 matching over 14 bases. This CDR3 is built from 14 residues. The V gene end was trimmed by 6 bases and the J gene end by 11 bases; junction bases not matched to a gene: 8. Here the CDR3 DNA reads TGTGCCAGCAGACAAGGGACTAGCGGGGGTGAACAGTACTTC. It is translated as CASRQGTSGGEQYF.

In nucleotides, the CDR3 is TGCGCCAGCAGCTTGGTGGTGACGACAGGATCCGCCTCTGGAAACACCATATATTTT. Translation gives CASSLVVTTGSASGNTIYF. The chain uses TRBV5-1 and TRBJ1-3; weak D call: TRBD1 (6 bases). The length of the CDR3 is 19 residues. Germline CDR1 SGHRS, CDR2 YFSETQ. Trimming removed 0 bases from V and 0 bases from J, with 19 bases in between.

This chain connects TRBV21-1 to TRBJ2-1; no DNA check was done on the table's D call, TRBD2. TRBV21-1 is described as a pseudogene. The CDR3 is made up of 17 amino acids. CDR3 DNA: TGTGCCAGCAAAGGGGGAACTACTAGCGGGACTTTCAATGAGCAGTTCTTC. Amino acids: CASKGGTTSGTFNEQFF.

This clonotype was observed many times. This chain connects TRBV7-3 to TRBJ1-1; D call uncertain. The CDR3 runs 13 residues. V was pared by 6 bases and J by 0 bases, with 8 bases between. Germline V gene data show CDR1 as SGHTA and CDR2 as FQGTGA. CDR3 sequence reads: CASSVIVNTEAFF. The CDR3 nucleotides are TGTGCCAGCAGTGTGATCGTGAACACTGAAGCTTTCTTT.

This clonotype was observed many times. The rearrangement uses TRBV4-3 and TRBJ1-1; D is unresolved. The CDR3 is 13 residues long. V shed 0 bases and J shed 10 bases, with 12 bases lying between them. The germline V gene encodes CDR1 LGHNA and CDR2 YSLEER. The CDR3 reads CASSQEGGSAAFF. The CDR3 region has the DNA TGCGCCAGCAGCCAAGAGGGAGGATCGGCAGCTTTCTTT.

A remark on this clonotype: Germline and junction disagree at one end, which may indicate a read error. The chain recombines TRBV6-2 or TRBV6-3 with TRBJ1-5, with TRBD1 matching 7 bases. This CDR3 spans 12 amino acids. The germline gives CDR1 MNHEY, CDR2 SVGEGT. DNA for the CDR3: TGTGCCAGCGGGACAGTCAGTCAGCCCCATCATTTT. The encoded protein is CASGTVSQPHHF.

This clonotype came up a few times. The chain carries TRBV7-8 and TRBJ1-5; the match to TRBD1 covers 9 bases. The CDR3 covers 17 residues. Germline CDR1 SGHVS, CDR2 FQNEAQ. V was clipped by 5 bases and J by 4 bases; unmatched bases: 12. CDR3 coding DNA: TGTGCCAGCAGCACTAAACCGGGACAGGGTTTGAATCAGCCCCAGCATTTT. Its translation: CASSTKPGQGLNQPQHF.

The V call is TRBV4-2, the J call TRBJ2-3; the match to TRBD2 covers 8 bases. In germline, CDR1 is LGHNA, CDR2 YNFKEQ. The J segment lost 5 bases and the V segment lost 8 bases, leaving 15 bases of the junction unmatched. The CDR3 extends over 16 amino acids. This CDR3 is CASRRLDSGVGDTQYF. The DNA of the CDR3 is TGTGCCAGCCGCCGACTGGATAGCGGGGTAGGAGATACGCAGTATTTT.

This clonotype was detected ten times or more. The V gene is TRBV4-1, the J gene TRBJ1-5; unclear D gene. The germline gives CDR1 MGHRA, CDR2 YSYEKL. Trimming removed 0 bases at V and 7 bases at J, with 7 bases between. The CDR3 has 13 amino acids. CDR3 region: CASSQDDAQPQHF. CDR3 in DNA: TGCGCCAGCAGCCAAGATGACGCCCAGCCCCAGCATTTT.

V is TRBV12-3 or TRBV12-4 and J is TRBJ2-1, with D hard to call. This CDR3 comprises 15 residues. Trimming removed 3 bases from V and 0 bases from J, with 9 bases in between. CDR3 amino acids: CASSFGDPSYNEQFF. The DNA for the CDR3 is TGTGCCAGCAGTTTTGGAGACCCCTCCTACAATGAGCAGTTCTTC.

The rearrangement uses TRBV27 and TRBJ1-4; D possibly corresponds to TRBD1 (5 bases). From germline, CDR1 is MNHEY and CDR2 SMNVEV (reference sequence). The CDR3 runs 15 residues. The V end lost 5 bases, the J end lost 3 bases, and 13 bases lay between the germline ends. CDR3 region: CASSPYRFSNEKLFF. The CDR3 nucleotides read TGTGCCAGCAGTCCTTACAGGTTTTCTAATGAAAAACTGTTTTTT.

The sample holds a few counts of this clonotype. This chain links TRBV28 with TRBJ1-6; D might be TRBD1 (6 bases). CDR3 size: 15 residues. Germline lookup yields CDR1 MDHEN and CDR2 SYDVKM. Trimming took 9 bases from V and 0 from J, leaving 12 bases between them. Written as DNA, the CDR3 is TGTGCCAGTCTCGCCAGGGGCTCCTATAATTCACCCCTCCACTTT. Protein product: CASLARGSYNSPLHF.

The chain combines TRBV7-2 with TRBJ1-2; possibly TRBD1 for D (5 bases). Germline lookup yields CDR1 SGHTA and CDR2 FQGNSA. The length of the CDR3 is 14 residues. The germline V and J ends were trimmed by 5 bases and 4 bases, with 14 bases remaining between them. Here the CDR3 reads CASSQPGQIYGYTF. In nucleotides, the CDR3 is TGTGCCAGCAGCCAGCCAGGGCAGATCTATGGCTACACCTTC.